This T cell receptor (beta chain) was retrieved from a study of blood T cell repertoires in COVID-19. Background on the study: Nucleic acid was either cDNA or gDNA, and it came from T cells, B-cell-depleted T cells, or PBMCs.

Germline CDR1 reads LNHDA; CDR2 reads SQIVND (reference sequence). The CDR3 is 14 amino acids. The germline V and J ends were trimmed by 6 bases and 1 base, with 11 bases remaining between them. In the authors' workflow: The assay estimated nucleated cells by amplifying reference gene primers. Clones were sequenced by immunoSEQ multiplex PCR, and TCRdb holds only the in-frame ones, with some missing. The V and J calls and clone size come from that table; D and trimming were worked out from the DNA. The sample holds a few hundred thousand clones, approximately 90% seen once. The receptor comes from a man under 40 who had recovered from COVID-19. The chain is built from TRBV19 and TRBJ2-3; possible D gene TRBD1, 5 bases. Sequencing used peripheral blood. The CDR3 here is CASSRVRGTDTQYF. The CDR3 nucleotides are TGTGCCAGTAGCCGAGTCAGGGGCACAGATACGCAGTATTTT. Using reference TRBV19 and TRBJ2-3 for the parts outside the CDR3, the full variable domain is DGGITQSPKYLFRKEGQNVTLSCEQNLNHDAMYWYRQDPGQGLRLIYYSQIVNDFQKGDIAEGYSVSREKKESFPLTVTSAQKNPTAFYLCASSRVRGTDTQYFGPGTRLTVL.